This is a list of T cell receptor beta chains from one sample in a study of T cell changes during pregnancy in multiple sclerosis. The method was immunoSEQ multiplex PCR; TCRdb's version includes in-frame clones alone and lacks a portion of them. Found here are over 35,000 clones, approximately 91% of them singletons; the top ten hold about 0.43%. Specimen: CD4+ T cells from peripheral blood mononuclear cells, collected in the third trimester of pregnancy. Source of these receptors: a female donor in good health, enrolled as a control in a pregnancy study. CDR3s leave out the opening cysteine and the closing phenylalanine or tryptophan.

v_gene,len,j_gene,CDR3aa
TRBV19,13,TRBJ2-7,ASSLQGGSSYEQY
TRBV19,13,TRBJ1-5,ASSIGQSPGQPQH
TRBV6-1,13,TRBJ2-7,ASKASGGYSYEQY
TRBV19,13,TRBJ2-4,ASSRTGVDSNIQY
TRBV11-2,15,TRBJ2-7,ASSLRTSGVSSYEQY
TRBV28,11,TRBJ2-2,ATLAPNTGELF
TRBV28,13,TRBJ2-7,ASSLGGRLAYEQY
TRBV4-1,14,TRBJ2-5,ASSQGALAGQETQY
TRBV2,16,TRBJ2-1,ASSGWVLRGRPYNEQF
TRBV4-2,14,TRBJ2-3,ASSQDLVAPTDTQY
TRBV5-5,11,TRBJ1-2,ASSLRYSSEKV
TRBV15,11,TRBJ1-2,ATSREGYYGYT
TRBV10-3,16,TRBJ2-7,AQRRWDRFGSGFYEQY
TRBV6-1,14,TRBJ1-2,ASSDVQTTGGYGYT
TRBV30,11,TRBJ2-3,AWTDSFTDTQY
TRBV11-3,15,TRBJ2-7,ASSLPPSGRLSYEQY
TRBV2,12,TRBJ1-2,ASGRDRGNYGYT
TRBV5-1,14,TRBJ2-3,ASSLVPSGGTDTQY
TRBV29-1,11,TRBJ1-1,SVTGEWDTEAF
TRBV11-2,12,TRBJ2-7,ASRLAGSSYEQY
TRBV5-4,11,TRBJ1-1,ASSSDSGAEAF
TRBV7-3,13,TRBJ2-2,ASSPLAGGAGELF
TRBV12-5,11,TRBJ2-3,ASGLGGGDTQY
TRBV6-5,13,TRBJ2-3,ASSKSGTSTDTQY
TRBV5-1,11,TRBJ2-1,ASSLRDSNEQF
TRBV7-2,11,TRBJ2-7,ASSPRAWYEQY
TRBV9,14,TRBJ2-7,ASSPQSQGPWNEQY
TRBV11-2,14,TRBJ2-1,ASSFLAGATYNEQF
TRBV28,9,TRBJ1-3,ASGRTGTLY
TRBV6-1,15,TRBJ2-5,ASSVPSGGARGETQY
TRBV28,13,TRBJ2-7,ATSNSGQGFDEQY
TRBV6-1,12,TRBJ1-5,ASRQGAGDQPQH
TRBV2,9,TRBJ2-7,ASSSIYEQY
TRBV27,16,TRBJ2-1,ASSLLAVTSGSKNEQF
TRBV6-5,12,TRBJ2-1,ASRVFSGYNEQF
TRBV6-6,11,TRBJ1-5,ASSYSADQPQH
TRBV6-4,12,TRBJ1-2,ASSPGQGGYGYT
TRBV6-6,12,TRBJ1-6,ASSIGGFNSPLH
TRBV4-1,12,TRBJ1-4,ASSQSLGAEKLF
TRBV5-8,11,TRBJ1-1,ASSTRDRREAF
TRBV5-4,11,TRBJ2-7,ASSRQGSYEQY
TRBV7-7,15,TRBJ1-4,ASSYGQGGATNEKLF
TRBV5-1,12,TRBJ2-5,ASSFSGTQETQY